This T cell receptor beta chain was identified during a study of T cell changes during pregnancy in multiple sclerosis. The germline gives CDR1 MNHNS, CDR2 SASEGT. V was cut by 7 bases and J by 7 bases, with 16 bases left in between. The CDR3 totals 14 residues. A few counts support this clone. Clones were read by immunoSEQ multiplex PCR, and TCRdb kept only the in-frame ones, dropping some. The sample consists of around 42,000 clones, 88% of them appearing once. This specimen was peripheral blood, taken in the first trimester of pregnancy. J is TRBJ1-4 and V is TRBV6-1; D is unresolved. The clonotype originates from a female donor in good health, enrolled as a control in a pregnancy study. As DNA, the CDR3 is TGTGCCAGCACCCCCCGGGAGGAATTTGAAAAACTGTTTTTT. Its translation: CASTPREEFEKLFF.